This T cell receptor (beta chain) was documented in a study of blood T cells in healthy people across ages. Study-wide findings and caveats: Across the age range, TCR beta diversity per million T cells fell in a roughly linear way.

Individuals who donated were healthy Caucasians from Russia aged about 6 to 95. About this clonotype itself: Its matching antigen is unknown.

A sample-barcoded 5' primer and a J-beta primer mix were used in a second PCR of about 7 to 12 cycles. TCRdb re-derived calls from the 5' RACE reads in MiXCR, one entry per CDR3 protein. The table includes approximately 1.5 million distinct CDR3 sequences, roughly 43% detected once. The CDR3 extends over 15 amino acids. V was pared by 1 base and J by 9 bases, with 3 bases of the junction left unmatched. Germline V lookup: CDR1 SGHDN, CDR2 FVKESK. The TCR sequence derives from a woman in her late teens or twenties in good health. The rearrangement joins TRBV14 to TRBJ1-6, with 10 bases identical to TRBD1. Sequences were obtained from blood. The CDR3 sequence is CASSQVGTGVSPLHF. The CDR3 DNA follows: TGTGCCAGCAGCCAAGTCGGGACAGGGGTTTCACCCCTCCACTTT.